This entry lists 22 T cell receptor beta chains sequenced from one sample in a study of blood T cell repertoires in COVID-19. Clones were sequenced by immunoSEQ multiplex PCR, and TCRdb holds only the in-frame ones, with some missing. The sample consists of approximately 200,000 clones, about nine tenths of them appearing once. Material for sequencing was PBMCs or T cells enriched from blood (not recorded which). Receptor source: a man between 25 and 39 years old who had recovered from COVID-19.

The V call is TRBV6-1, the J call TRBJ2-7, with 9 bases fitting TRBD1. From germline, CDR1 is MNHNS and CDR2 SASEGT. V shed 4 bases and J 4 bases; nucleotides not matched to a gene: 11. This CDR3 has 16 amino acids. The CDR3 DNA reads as TGTGCCAGCAGTGGAGTTGGACAGGGGACATCATACGAGCAGTACTTC. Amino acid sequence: CASSGVGQGTSYEQYF.

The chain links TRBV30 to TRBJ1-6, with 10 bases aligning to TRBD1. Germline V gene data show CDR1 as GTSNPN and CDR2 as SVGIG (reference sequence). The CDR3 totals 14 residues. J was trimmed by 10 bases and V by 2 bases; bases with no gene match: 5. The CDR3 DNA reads TGTGCCTGGAGTCGACAGGGGGCAAGATCACCCCTCCACTTT. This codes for CAWSRQGARSPLHF.

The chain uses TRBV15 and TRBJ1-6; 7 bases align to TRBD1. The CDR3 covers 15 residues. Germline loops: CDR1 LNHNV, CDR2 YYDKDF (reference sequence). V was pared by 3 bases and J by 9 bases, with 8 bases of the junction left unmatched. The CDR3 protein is CATSRPGGSGSPLHF. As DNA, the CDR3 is TGTGCCACCAGCAGGCCAGGGGGAAGCGGTTCACCCCTCCACTTT. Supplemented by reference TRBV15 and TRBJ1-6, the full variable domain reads DAMVIQNPRYQVTQFGKPVTLSCSQTLNHNVMYWYQQKSSQAPKLLFHYYDKDFNNEADTPDNFQSRRPNTSFCFLDIRSPGLGDTAMYLCATSRPGGSGSPLHFGNGTRLTVT.

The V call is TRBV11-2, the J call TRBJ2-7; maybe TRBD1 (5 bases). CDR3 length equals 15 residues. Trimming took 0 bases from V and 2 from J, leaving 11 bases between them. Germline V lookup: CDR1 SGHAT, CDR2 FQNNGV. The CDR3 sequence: CASSLDSGSTYEQYF. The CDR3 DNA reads TGTGCCAGCAGCTTAGATTCAGGGTCCACCTACGAGCAGTACTTC.

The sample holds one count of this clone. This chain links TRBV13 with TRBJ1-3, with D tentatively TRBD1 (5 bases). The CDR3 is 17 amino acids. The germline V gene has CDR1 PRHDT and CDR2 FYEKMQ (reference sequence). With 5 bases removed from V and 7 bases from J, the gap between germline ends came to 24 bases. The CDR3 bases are TGTGCCAGCAGCCTGGCATTTGGCGGTCCAGGGAGGAACACCATATATTTT. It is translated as CASSLAFGGPGRNTIYF. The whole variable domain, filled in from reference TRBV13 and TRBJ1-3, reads AAGVIQSPRHLIKEKRETATLKCYPIPRHDTVYWYQQGPGQDPQFLISFYEKMQSDKGSIPDRFSAQQFSDYHSELNMSSLELGDSALYFCASSLAFGGPGRNTIYFGEGSWLTVV.

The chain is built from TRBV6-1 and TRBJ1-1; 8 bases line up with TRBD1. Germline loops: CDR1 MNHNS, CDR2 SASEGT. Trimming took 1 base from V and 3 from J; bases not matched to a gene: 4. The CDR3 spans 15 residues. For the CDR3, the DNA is TGTGCCAGCAGTGAAGACAGGGGGGGGTACACTGAAGCTTTCTTT. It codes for CASSEDRGGYTEAFF.

The CDR3 DNA sequence: TGTGCCAGCTCACCAGATCTGCCAGGGGCGAACACTGAAGCTTTCTTT. This codes for CASSPDLPGANTEAFF. V is TRBV18 and J is TRBJ1-1; the D gene is possibly TRBD1 (6 bases). The germline V gene encodes CDR1 KGHSH and CDR2 LQKENI. CDR3 length equals 16 residues. V lost 2 bases to trimming and J lost 1 base, with 14 bases between them.

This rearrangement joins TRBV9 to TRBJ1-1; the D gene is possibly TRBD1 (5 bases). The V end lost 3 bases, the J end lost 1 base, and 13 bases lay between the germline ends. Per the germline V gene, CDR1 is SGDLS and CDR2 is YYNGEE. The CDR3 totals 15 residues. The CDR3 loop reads CASSASGASNTEAFF. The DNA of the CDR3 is TGTGCCAGCAGCGCCTCTGGGGCATCGAACACTGAAGCTTTCTTT.

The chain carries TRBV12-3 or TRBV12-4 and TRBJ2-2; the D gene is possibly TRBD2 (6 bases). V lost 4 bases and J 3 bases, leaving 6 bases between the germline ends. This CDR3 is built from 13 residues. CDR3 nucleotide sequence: TGTGCCAGCAGTTCGGGGGACACCGGGGAGCTGTTTTTT. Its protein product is CASSSGDTGELFF.

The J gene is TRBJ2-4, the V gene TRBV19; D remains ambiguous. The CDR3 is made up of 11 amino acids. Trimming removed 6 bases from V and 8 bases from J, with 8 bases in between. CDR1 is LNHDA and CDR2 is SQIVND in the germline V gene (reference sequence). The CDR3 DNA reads TGTGCCAGTAGGCGAGAGTACATTCAGTACTTC. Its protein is CASRREYIQYF.

This chain's CDR3 is CASSQRGQGNTEAFF. The DNA of the CDR3 is TGTGCCAGCAGCCAAAGGGGACAGGGGAACACTGAAGCTTTCTTT. The rearrangement uses TRBV4-2 and TRBJ1-1, with 9 bases lining up with TRBD1. This CDR3 spans 15 amino acids. With V trimmed by 2 bases and J by 1 base, 2 bases remained unmatched. Germline V gene sequence: CDR1 LGHNA, CDR2 YNFKEQ.

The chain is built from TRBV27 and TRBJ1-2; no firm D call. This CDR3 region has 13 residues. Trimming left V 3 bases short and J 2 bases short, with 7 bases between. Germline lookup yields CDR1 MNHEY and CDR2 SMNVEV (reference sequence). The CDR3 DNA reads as TGTGCCAGCAGTTTGGCCTCAAACTATGGCTACACCTTC. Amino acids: CASSLASNYGYTF.

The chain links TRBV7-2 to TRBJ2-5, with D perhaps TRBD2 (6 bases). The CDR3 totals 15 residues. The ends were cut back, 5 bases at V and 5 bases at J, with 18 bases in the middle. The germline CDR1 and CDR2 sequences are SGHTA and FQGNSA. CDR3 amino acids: CASSPEFQAGETQYF. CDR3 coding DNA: TGTGCCAGCAGCCCCGAATTTCAGGCGGGGGAGACCCAGTACTTC.

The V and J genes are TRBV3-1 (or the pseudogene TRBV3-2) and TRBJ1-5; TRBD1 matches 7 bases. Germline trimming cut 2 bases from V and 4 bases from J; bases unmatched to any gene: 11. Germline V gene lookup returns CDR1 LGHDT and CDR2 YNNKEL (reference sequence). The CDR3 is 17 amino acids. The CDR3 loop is CASSQCEPDRVNQPQHF. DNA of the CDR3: TGTGCCAGCAGCCAATGTGAACCCGACAGGGTGAATCAGCCCCAGCATTTT.

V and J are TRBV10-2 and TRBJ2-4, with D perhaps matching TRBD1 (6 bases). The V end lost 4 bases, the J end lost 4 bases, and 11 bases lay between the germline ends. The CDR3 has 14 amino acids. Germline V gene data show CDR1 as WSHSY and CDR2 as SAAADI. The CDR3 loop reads CASSVAGEKNIQYF. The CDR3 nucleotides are TGCGCCAGCAGTGTAGCAGGGGAGAAAAACATTCAGTACTTC.

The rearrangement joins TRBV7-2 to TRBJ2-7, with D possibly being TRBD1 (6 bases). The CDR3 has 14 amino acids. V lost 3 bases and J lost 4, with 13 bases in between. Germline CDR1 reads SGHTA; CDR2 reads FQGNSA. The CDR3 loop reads CASSLTSDRYEQYF. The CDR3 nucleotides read TGTGCCAGCAGCTTGACCTCGGACAGATACGAGCAGTACTTC.

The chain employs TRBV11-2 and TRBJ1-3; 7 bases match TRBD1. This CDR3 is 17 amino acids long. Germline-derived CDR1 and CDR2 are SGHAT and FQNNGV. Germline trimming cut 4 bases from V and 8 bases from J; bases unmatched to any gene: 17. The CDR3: CASSSEAAGGRLDTIYF. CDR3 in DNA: TGTGCCAGCAGCTCAGAGGCGGCAGGGGGTAGATTGGACACCATATATTTT.

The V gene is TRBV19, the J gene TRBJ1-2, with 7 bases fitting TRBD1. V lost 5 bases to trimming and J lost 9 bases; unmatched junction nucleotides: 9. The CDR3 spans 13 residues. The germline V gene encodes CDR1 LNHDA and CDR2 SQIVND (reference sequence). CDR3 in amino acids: CASSLSTGSSYTF. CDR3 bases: TGTGCCAGTAGTTTATCGACAGGGAGCAGCTACACCTTC. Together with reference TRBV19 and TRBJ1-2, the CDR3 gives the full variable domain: DGGITQSPKYLFRKEGQNVTLSCEQNLNHDAMYWYRQDPGQGLRLIYYSQIVNDFQKGDIAEGYSVSREKKESFPLTVTSAQKNPTAFYLCASSLSTGSSYTFGSGTRLTVV.

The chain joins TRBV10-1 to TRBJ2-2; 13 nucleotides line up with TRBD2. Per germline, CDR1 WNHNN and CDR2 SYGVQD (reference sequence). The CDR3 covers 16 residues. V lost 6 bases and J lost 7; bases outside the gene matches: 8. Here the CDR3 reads CASSPTSGGFSGELFF. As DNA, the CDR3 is TGCGCCAGCAGCCCGACTAGCGGGGGGTTCAGCGGGGAGCTGTTTTTT.

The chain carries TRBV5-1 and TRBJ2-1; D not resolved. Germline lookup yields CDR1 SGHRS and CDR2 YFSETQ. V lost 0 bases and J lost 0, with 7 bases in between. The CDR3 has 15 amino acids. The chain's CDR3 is CASSLGESSYNEQFF. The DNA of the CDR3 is TGCGCCAGCAGCTTGGGCGAGAGCTCCTACAATGAGCAGTTCTTC.

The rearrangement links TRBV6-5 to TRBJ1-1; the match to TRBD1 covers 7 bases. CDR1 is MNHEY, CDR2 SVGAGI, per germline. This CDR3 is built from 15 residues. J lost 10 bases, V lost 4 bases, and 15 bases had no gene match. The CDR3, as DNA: TGTGCCAGCAGTTGGTCGGCAGGGGGTAATGGGTTAGCTTTCTTT. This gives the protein CASSWSAGGNGLAFF.

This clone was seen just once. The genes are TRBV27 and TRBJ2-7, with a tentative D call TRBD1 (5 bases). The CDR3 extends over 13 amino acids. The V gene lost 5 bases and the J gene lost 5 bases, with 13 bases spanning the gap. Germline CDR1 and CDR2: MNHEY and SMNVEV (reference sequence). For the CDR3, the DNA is TGTGCCAGCAGTACCACCAGGGTTGACGAGCAGTACTTC. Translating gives CASSTTRVDEQYF.